Listed here is a single T cell receptor (beta chain). What it binds is unknown. V lost 3 bases and J lost 8; bases outside the gene matches: 8. Per the germline V gene, CDR1 is SGHNT and CDR2 is YYREEE (reference sequence). CDR3 length: 15 residues. These data come from a study of cytomegalovirus exposure and HLA in healthy donors. Study-level results: The listing of some 170 TCR beta chains classed them as cytomegalovirus-associated. Specificity for CMV antigens was confirmed in vitro for a few of the CMV-associated chains.

Researchers ran the PCR with 60 Vbeta and 13 Jbeta primers. TCRdb's table, derived via immunoSEQ multiplex PCR, lists solely in-frame clones and lacks some. This table holds about 100,000 clones, 82% found once. Sequenced: PBMCs. The receptor was derived from a man in his thirties or forties in good health and CMV-seropositive. This chain links TRBV5-4 with TRBJ1-2; 12 bases are a match to TRBD1. CDR3 DNA sequence: TGTGCCAGCAGCTCTCCGGGACAGGGGGCGCGAGGCTACACCTTC. This sequence encodes CASSSPGQGARGYTF.